This record looks at one T cell receptor beta chain sequence and its context. The antigen remains unidentified. Trimming pared 1 base from V and 0 bases from J, leaving 9 bases between. Per the germline V gene, CDR1 is MGHRA and CDR2 is YSYEKL. The CDR3 runs 15 residues. The data were produced by immunoSEQ multiplex PCR, yet TCRdb's version contains in-frame clones alone and is incomplete. The data show approximately 220,000 clones, roughly 91% seen once. This specimen belongs to a study of T cell responses to AZD1222 COVID-19 vaccine. Study-wide points: With two AZD1222 doses given, Spike-specific TCR breadth and depth both rose. The donor cohort was predominantly white British with a female majority, and clonal diversity may have been underestimated. Sampling captured repertoires only after the peak T cell response. Close to half of all spike-specific TCRs reportedly target regions of the variants that are unmutated.

The chain employs TRBV4-1 and TRBJ1-1; perhaps TRBD1 as D (5 bases). The sample in question was peripheral blood, obtained on day 0 of MenACWY control vaccination. This sequence was found in an adult in good health. DNA for the CDR3: TGCGCCAGCAGCCAAGTCTCAGGGTTGAACACTGAAGCTTTCTTT. The encoded protein is CASSQVSGLNTEAFF.